This entry lists 14 T cell receptor beta chains sequenced from one sample in a study of blood T cell repertoires in COVID-19. TCRdb's copy holds only in-frame clones and misses some; the assay was immunoSEQ multiplex PCR. The sample holds about 320,000 clones; around 86% are singletons and the top ten take about 1.6%. Sequencing was carried out using peripheral blood. The receptors were gathered from a woman aged 45-59 years with acute or convalescent COVID-19.

This clone has only a few counts. The chain links TRBV7-9 to TRBJ1-6; TRBD1 aligns across 8 bases. The CDR3 runs to 13 residues. V shed 6 bases and J 8 bases; nucleotides not matched to a gene: 3. In germline, CDR1 is SEHNR, CDR2 FQNEAQ (reference sequence). The CDR3 DNA reads as TGTGCCAGCAGGTTGACAGGGGATTCACCCCTCCACTTT. Amino acid sequence: CASRLTGDSPLHF.

V usage is TRBV18 and J usage is TRBJ1-6, with D maybe TRBD1 (6 bases). Trimming removed 6 bases at V and 5 bases at J, with 14 bases between. This CDR3 contains 15 residues. Per the germline V gene, CDR1 is KGHSH and CDR2 is LQKENI. CDR3 sequence: CASSAGQPDNSPLHF. As DNA, the CDR3 is TGTGCCAGCTCCGCTGGACAGCCAGATAATTCACCCCTCCACTTT.

The gene calls are TRBV7-6 and TRBJ1-1, with 10 bases lining up with TRBD1. With 2 bases clipped from V and 4 bases from J, the junction kept 13 bases outside the gene matches. Germline CDR1 and CDR2: SGHVS and FNYEAQ. The CDR3 is made up of 18 amino acids. CDR3: CASSLYRRGQGYRTEAFF. CDR3 nucleotides: TGTGCCAGCAGCTTATACCGCCGGGGACAGGGGTACCGCACTGAAGCTTTCTTT.

This clone was counted a few times. The chain is built from TRBV27 and TRBJ1-5, with D possibly TRBD1 on 5 matching bases. Trimming pared 6 bases from V and 7 bases from J, leaving 10 bases between. Germline assignment: CDR1 MNHEY and CDR2 SMNVEV (reference sequence). CDR3 length: 12 amino acids. DNA for the CDR3: TGTGCCAGCAGCCGTTGGGGCCAGCCCCAGCATTTT. Its translation is CASSRWGQPQHF.

In this sample, this clone turned up once. The CDR3 here is CASSQRDRGLEKLFF. For the CDR3, the DNA is TGTGCCAGCAGCCAACGGGACAGGGGGCTGGAAAAACTGTTTTTT. J is TRBJ1-4 and V is TRBV4-2; 12 bases are shared with TRBD1. CDR3 length equals 15 residues. The V gene's germline CDR1 is LGHNA and CDR2 YNFKEQ. J gave up 8 bases and V 2 bases, and 3 bases lay outside the gene matches.

CDR3 sequence (DNA): TGCGCCAGCAGCTTGTTTGGGACAGGGTTCGATGAGCAGTTCTTC. This encodes CASSLFGTGFDEQFF. V and J are TRBV5-1 and TRBJ2-1; TRBD1 matches at 9 bases. The CDR3 totals 15 residues. After removal of 1 base from V and 8 bases from J, the junction contained 7 bases not matched to a gene. In germline, CDR1 is SGHRS, CDR2 YFSETQ.

This sequence joins TRBV28 and TRBJ1-1, with 8 bases identical to TRBD1. With V trimmed by 2 bases and J by 5 bases, 16 bases remained unmatched. The germline V gene encodes CDR1 MDHEN and CDR2 SYDVKM. CDR3 length equals 18 residues. The DNA of the CDR3 is TGTGCCAGCAGTTTAAGGTTGGATTCAGGGGGCGCCATGACTGAAGCTTTCTTT. Translating it yields CASSLRLDSGGAMTEAFF.

This clone showed up just once. The rearrangement links TRBV13 to TRBJ2-7, with D tentatively TRBD1 (5 bases). Germline CDR1 reads PRHDT; CDR2 reads FYEKMQ (reference sequence). The CDR3 contains 14 residues. Trimming pared 6 bases from V and 0 bases from J, leaving 12 bases between. CDR3 amino acids: CASSRGLSSYEQYF. The CDR3 DNA is TGTGCCAGCAGTAGGGGCCTGAGCTCCTACGAGCAGTACTTC.

The chain joins TRBV7-3 to TRBJ1-4; D is possibly TRBD1 (6 bases). Germline V CDR1 and CDR2: SGHTA, FQGTGA. The length of the CDR3 is 15 residues. The V and J ends lost 5 bases and 10 bases respectively, with 20 bases between them. CDR3 coding DNA: TGTGCCAGCAGCGTCGGCAGGGGTGCTTTCGGAAAACTGTTTTTT. It encodes CASSVGRGAFGKLFF.

J is TRBJ2-2 and V is TRBV7-3, with unresolved D. There are 12 residues in the CDR3. Germline lookup yields CDR1 SGHTA and CDR2 FQGTGA. Trimming removed 5 bases from V and 7 bases from J, with 8 bases in between. This chain's CDR3 is CASSTPSGELFF. CDR3 nucleotides: TGTGCCAGCAGCACCCCTAGCGGGGAGCTGTTTTTT. Supplemented by reference TRBV7-3 and TRBJ2-2, the full variable domain reads GAGVSQTPSNKVTEKGKYVELRCDPISGHTALYWYRQSLGQGPEFLIYFQGTGAADDSGLPNDRFFAVRPEGSVSTLKIQRTERGDSAVYLCASSTPSGELFFGEGSRLTVL.

The rearrangement uses TRBV28 and TRBJ2-7; D is unclear. This CDR3 is 11 amino acids long. The V end was cut by 6 bases, the J end by 0 bases, with 3 bases between. Germline loops: CDR1 MDHEN, CDR2 SYDVKM. DNA of the CDR3: TGTGCCAGCAGCCACTCCTACGAGCAGTACTTC. This codes for CASSHSYEQYF. The whole variable domain, remainder taken from reference TRBV28 and TRBJ2-7, is DVKVTQSSRYLVKRTGEKVFLECVQDMDHENMFWYRQDPGLGLRLIYFSYDVKMKEKGDIPEGYSVSREKKERFSLILESASTNQTSMYLCASSHSYEQYFGPGTRLTVT.

Comments on this clone: Different DNA sequences within this sample yield the same CDR3. This chain links TRBV28 with TRBJ1-4; D not certain. Germline-derived CDR1 and CDR2 are MDHEN and SYDVKM. V gave up 2 bases and J gave up 7 bases, with 2 bases separating them. The CDR3 is 11 amino acids. The CDR3 sequence is CASSLREKLFF. The CDR3 DNA is TGTGCCAGCAGTTTACGTGAAAAACTGTTTTTT.

The chain uses TRBV4-3 and TRBJ2-1, with 9 bases that match TRBD1. J gave up 4 bases and V 1 base, and 5 bases lay outside the gene matches. This CDR3 region has 16 residues. The germline CDR1 and CDR2 sequences are LGHNA and YSLEER. CDR3 region: CASSQVAGQGYNEQFF. Here the CDR3 DNA reads TGCGCCAGCAGCCAAGTTGCGGGACAGGGTTACAATGAGCAGTTCTTC.

The table lists this clone with a few counts. The chain has TRBV29-1 and TRBJ2-7; D remains ambiguous. The germline V gene encodes CDR1 SQVTM and CDR2 ANQGSEA. The CDR3 runs to 14 residues. Trimming cost V 5 bases and J 2 bases, with 16 bases left between them. The CDR3 bases are TGCAGCGTTTCGTTTGAAACAGCTACCTACGAGCAGTACTTC. Translating it yields CSVSFETATYEQYF.